This TCR beta chain was sequenced in a study of CD4 T cells in relation to SARS-CoV-2 and coronaviruses. Unexposed donor CD4+ T cells date from about 2011-2018, before the COVID-19 pandemic. Naive and memory CD4+ T cells were separated from cryopreserved PBMCs. Losses at the gene ends were 5 bases for V and 1 base for J; bases not matched to a gene: 8. Germline V CDR1 and CDR2: SGHTA, FQGNSA. The CDR3 runs to 18 residues. Sequenced by immunoSEQ multiplex PCR; TCRdb stores in-frame clones only, minus some. Among some 65,000 clones listed, 75% to 90% were seen once. The source of this sequence is a human donor in good health. V usage is TRBV7-2 and J usage is TRBJ2-3; 14 nucleotides align to TRBD2. Sequenced sample: memory CD4+ T cells from PBMCs. The CDR3 loop reads CASSHYEGLAGGTDTQYF. CDR3 coding DNA: TGTGCCAGCAGCCACTATGAGGGACTAGCGGGAGGCACAGATACGCAGTATTTT.